A single sample is the source of the 5 T cell receptor beta chains below, sequenced in a study of blood T cell repertoires in COVID-19. Measured with immunoSEQ multiplex PCR; TCRdb has only the in-frame clones, and not every one. The sample has about 78,000 clones, roughly 88% seen once. The sequencing sample was made of peripheral blood. The receptors were gathered from a woman aged 45 to 65 in a cohort sampled during active COVID-19.

This rearrangement joins TRBV15 to TRBJ1-1; 7 positions agree with TRBD1. Germline V gene sequence: CDR1 LNHNV, CDR2 YYDKDF (reference sequence). V was pared by 4 bases and J by 4 bases, with 6 bases of the junction left unmatched. The CDR3 length is 14 residues. The CDR3 is CATSKGALSTEAFF. The CDR3 DNA sequence: TGTGCCACCAGCAAGGGGGCGTTGAGCACTGAAGCTTTCTTT.

V gene TRBV18 combines with J gene TRBJ1-6; no clear D gene. The germline gives CDR1 KGHSH, CDR2 LQKENI. Trimming stripped 5 bases from V and 7 bases from J, with 12 bases between. CDR3 size: 14 residues. The CDR3 DNA reads as TGTGCCAGCTCAAACGAGCCGGGGAATTCACCCCTCCACTTT. This translates into CASSNEPGNSPLHF.

This chain connects TRBV28 to TRBJ2-7, with D possibly matching TRBD2 (7 bases). V shed 2 bases and J shed 1 base, with 15 bases lying between them. Germline V lookup: CDR1 MDHEN, CDR2 SYDVKM. This CDR3 has 16 residues. The CDR3 sequence is CASSLGAGARSYEQYF. Written as DNA, the CDR3 is TGTGCCAGCAGTTTAGGGGCGGGGGCTAGGTCCTACGAGCAGTACTTC.

This chain links TRBV7-2 with TRBJ2-7; D possibly corresponds to TRBD1 (6 bases). V lost 6 bases, J lost 5 bases, and 20 bases lay in between. The CDR3 totals 15 residues. CDR1 is SGHTA and CDR2 is FQGNSA in the germline V gene. Here the CDR3 reads CASSQSGIRGNEQYF. DNA for the CDR3: TGTGCCAGCAGTCAGAGCGGAATAAGGGGGAACGAGCAGTACTTC.

The chain combines TRBV27 with TRBJ2-7; the match to TRBD1 covers 11 bases. The junction had 6 bases not matched to a gene; V was cut back by 6 bases and J by 5 bases. Per germline, CDR1 MNHEY and CDR2 SMNVEV (reference sequence). The CDR3 runs 14 residues. The CDR3, as DNA: TGTGCCAGCAGCCCGGACAGGGGGCGGAACGAGCAGTACTTC. Amino acid sequence: CASSPDRGRNEQYF.